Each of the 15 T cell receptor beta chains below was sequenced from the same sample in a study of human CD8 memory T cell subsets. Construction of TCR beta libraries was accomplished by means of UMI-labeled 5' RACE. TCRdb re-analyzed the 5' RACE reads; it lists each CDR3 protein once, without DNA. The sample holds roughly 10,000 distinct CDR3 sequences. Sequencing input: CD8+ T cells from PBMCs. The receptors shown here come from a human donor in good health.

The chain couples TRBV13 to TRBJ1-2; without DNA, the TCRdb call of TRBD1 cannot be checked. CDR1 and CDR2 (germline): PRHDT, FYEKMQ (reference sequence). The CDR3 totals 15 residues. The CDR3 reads CASSATGGDFNGYTF. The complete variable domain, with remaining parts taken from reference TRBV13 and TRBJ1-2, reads AAGVIQSPRHLIKEKRETATLKCYPIPRHDTVYWYQQGPGQDPQFLISFYEKMQSDKGSIPDRFSAQQFSDYHSELNMSSLELGDSALYFCASSATGGDFNGYTFGSGTRLTVV.

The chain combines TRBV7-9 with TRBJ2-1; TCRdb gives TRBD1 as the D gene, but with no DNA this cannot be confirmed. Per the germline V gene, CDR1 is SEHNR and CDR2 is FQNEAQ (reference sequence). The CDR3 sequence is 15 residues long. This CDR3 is CASSLSYGGHNEQFF.

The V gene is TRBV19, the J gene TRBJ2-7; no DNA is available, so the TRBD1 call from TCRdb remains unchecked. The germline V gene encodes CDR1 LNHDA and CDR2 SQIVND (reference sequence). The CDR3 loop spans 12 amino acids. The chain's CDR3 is CASSQTEDEQYF.

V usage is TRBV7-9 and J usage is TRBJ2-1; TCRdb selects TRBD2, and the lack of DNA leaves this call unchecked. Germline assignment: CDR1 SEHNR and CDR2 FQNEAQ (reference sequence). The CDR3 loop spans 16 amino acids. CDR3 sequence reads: CASSSTGTSAIDEQFF.

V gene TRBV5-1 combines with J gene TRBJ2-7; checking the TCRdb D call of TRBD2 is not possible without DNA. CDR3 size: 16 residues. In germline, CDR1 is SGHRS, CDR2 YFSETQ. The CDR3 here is CASSLRFSGSFYEQYF.

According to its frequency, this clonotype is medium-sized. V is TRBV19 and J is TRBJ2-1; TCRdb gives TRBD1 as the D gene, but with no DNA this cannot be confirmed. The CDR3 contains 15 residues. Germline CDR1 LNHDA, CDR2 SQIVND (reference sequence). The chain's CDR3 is CASKGGAFSYNEQFF.

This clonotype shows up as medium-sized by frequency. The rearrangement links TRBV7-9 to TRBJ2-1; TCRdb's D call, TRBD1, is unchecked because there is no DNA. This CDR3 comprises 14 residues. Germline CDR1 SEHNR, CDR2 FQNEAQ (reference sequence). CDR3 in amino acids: CASSTRDSYNEQFF.

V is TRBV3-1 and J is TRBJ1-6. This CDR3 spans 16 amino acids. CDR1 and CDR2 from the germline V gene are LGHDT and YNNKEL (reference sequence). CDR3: CASSHMGLKTDSPLHF.

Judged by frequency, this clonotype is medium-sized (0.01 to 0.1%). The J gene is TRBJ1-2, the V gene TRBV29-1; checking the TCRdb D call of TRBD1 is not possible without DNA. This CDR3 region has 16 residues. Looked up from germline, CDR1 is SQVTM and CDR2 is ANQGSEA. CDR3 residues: CSVEDWGQGAYYGYTF.

This CDR3 reads CASSSALSTGELFF. The rearrangement joins TRBV7-6 to TRBJ2-2. This CDR3 is built from 14 residues. CDR1 SGHVS and CDR2 FNYEAQ come from the germline V gene.

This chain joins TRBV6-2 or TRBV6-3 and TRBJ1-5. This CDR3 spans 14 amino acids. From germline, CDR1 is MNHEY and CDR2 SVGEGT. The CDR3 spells CASSYWSSNQPQHF.

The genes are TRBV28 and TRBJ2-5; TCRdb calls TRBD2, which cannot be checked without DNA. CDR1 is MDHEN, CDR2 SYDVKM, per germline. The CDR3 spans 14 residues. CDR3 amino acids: CASSSSGVQETQYF.

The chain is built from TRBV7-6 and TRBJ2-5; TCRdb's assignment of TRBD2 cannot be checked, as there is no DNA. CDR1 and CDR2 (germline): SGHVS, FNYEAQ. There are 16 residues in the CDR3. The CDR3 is CASSPGLAGDQETQYF.

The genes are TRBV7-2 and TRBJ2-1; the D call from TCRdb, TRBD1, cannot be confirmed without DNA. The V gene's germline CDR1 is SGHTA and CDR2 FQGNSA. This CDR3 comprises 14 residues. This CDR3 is CASSLGGDYNEQFF.

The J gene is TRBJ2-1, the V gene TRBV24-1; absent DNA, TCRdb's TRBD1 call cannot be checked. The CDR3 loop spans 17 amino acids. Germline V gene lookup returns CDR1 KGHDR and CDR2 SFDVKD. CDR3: CATSDPTGQDSYNEQFF.